This TCR beta chain was profiled in a study of shared clonotypes between healthy human individuals. Study-wide results and caveats: The researchers took only blood, and tissue repertoires probably look different. Naive CD4 clonotypes were shared across several donors at 4.5% to 6.5%. Depth of sequencing was expected to influence donor clonotype sharing.

Assay runs were performed at deep level. Libraries were prepared by immunoSEQ multiplex PCR; TCRdb keeps only in-frame clonotypes and omits some of them. The sample holds roughly 2,300,000 clones, around 90% seen once. With respect to this clone: What it binds is not known. In the same sample, other DNA sequences code for this CDR3.

Trimming took 1 base from V and 4 from J, leaving 1 base between them. Germline CDR1 is LNHNV and CDR2 is YYDKDF (reference sequence). This CDR3 has 11 amino acids. This sequence joins TRBV15 and TRBJ2-5; no reliable D call. This clonotype originated in a young man in good health. Some clones in this sample may be carry-over from other donors' samples. Sequenced input: naive CD4+ T cells from PBMCs. Subset specified: CD45RA+ positively selected. The CDR3 spells CATSRGETQYF. In nucleotides, the CDR3 is TGTGCCACCAGCAGAGGAGAGACCCAGTACTTC.